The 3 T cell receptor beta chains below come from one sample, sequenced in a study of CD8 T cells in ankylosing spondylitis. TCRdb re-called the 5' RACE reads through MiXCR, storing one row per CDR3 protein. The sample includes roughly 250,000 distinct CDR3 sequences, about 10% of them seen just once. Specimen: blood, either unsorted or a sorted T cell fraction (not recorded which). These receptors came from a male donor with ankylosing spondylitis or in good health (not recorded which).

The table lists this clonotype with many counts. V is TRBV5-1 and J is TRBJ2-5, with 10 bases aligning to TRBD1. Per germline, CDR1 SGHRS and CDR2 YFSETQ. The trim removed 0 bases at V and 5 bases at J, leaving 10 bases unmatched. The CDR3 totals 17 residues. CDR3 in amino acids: CASSLEPGQGQRETQYF. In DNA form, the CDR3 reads TGCGCCAGCAGCTTGGAACCGGGACAGGGGCAGAGGGAGACCCAGTACTTC.

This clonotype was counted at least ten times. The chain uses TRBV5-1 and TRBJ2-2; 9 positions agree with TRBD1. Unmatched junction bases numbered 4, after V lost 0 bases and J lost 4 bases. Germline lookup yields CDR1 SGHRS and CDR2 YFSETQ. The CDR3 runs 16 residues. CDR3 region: CASSLEGQGGTGELFF. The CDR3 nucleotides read TGCGCCAGCAGCTTGGAGGGACAGGGAGGCACCGGGGAGCTGTTTTTT.

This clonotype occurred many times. This CDR3 is CASSAGGPYNEQFF. CDR3 DNA: TGTGCCAGCAGTGCGGGGGGCCCCTACAATGAGCAGTTCTTC. This chain joins TRBV25-1 and TRBJ2-1; TRBD2 might be the D (7 bases). Germline CDR1 is MGHDK and CDR2 is SYGVNS. The V end lost 4 bases, the J end lost 2 bases, and 9 bases lay between the germline ends. The CDR3 is made up of 14 amino acids.